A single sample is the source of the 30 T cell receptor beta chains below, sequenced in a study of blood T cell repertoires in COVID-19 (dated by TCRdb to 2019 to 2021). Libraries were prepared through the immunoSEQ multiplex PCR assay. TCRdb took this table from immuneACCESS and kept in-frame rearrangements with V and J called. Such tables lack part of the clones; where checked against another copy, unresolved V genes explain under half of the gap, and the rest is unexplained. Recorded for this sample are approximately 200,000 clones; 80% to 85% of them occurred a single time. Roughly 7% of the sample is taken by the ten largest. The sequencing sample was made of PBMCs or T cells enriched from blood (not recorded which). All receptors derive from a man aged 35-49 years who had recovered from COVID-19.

Written as DNA, the CDR3 is TGTGCCAGTAGTATGCGAGTTAGCGGGGCTGCCGACGAGCAGTACTTC. Translated, it gives CASSMRVSGAADEQYF. The chain couples TRBV19 to TRBJ2-7; 8 bases match TRBD2. The germline CDR1 and CDR2 sequences are LNHDA and SQIVND (reference sequence). The V gene end was trimmed by 3 bases and the J gene end by 5 bases; junction bases not matched to a gene: 12. The CDR3 is made up of 16 amino acids.

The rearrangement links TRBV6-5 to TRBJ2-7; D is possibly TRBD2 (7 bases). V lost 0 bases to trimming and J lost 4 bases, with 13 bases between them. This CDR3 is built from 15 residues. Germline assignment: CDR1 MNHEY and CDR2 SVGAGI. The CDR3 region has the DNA TGTGCCAGCAGTTACTCATCGGGGGGCGGTTACGAGCAGTACTTC. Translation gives CASSYSSGGGYEQYF.

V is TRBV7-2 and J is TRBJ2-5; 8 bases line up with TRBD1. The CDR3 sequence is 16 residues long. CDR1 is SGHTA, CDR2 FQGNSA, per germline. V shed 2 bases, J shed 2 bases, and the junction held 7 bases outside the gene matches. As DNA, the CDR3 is TGTGCCAGCAGCTTATCCCAGGGGGCGTGGCAAGAGACCCAGTACTTC. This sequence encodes CASSLSQGAWQETQYF.

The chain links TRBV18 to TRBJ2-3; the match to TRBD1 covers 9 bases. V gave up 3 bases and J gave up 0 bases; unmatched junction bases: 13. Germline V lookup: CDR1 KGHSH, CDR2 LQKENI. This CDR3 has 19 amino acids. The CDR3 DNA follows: TGTGCCAGCTCACCCGTGTGGGACAGGGAGGTTCCTAGCACAGATACGCAGTATTTT. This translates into CASSPVWDREVPSTDTQYF.

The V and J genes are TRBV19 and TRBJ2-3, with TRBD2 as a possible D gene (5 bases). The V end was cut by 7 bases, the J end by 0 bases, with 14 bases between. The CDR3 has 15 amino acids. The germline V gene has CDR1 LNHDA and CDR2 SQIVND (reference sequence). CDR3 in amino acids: CASTLDFLSTDTQYF. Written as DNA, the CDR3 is TGTGCCAGTACCCTGGACTTCCTGAGCACAGATACGCAGTATTTT.

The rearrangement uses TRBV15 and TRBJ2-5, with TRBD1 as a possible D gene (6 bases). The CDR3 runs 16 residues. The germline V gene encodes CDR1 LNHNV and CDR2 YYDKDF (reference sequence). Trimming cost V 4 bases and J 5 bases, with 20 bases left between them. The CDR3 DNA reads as TGTGCCACCAGCACAAACTACAGGGATTTGGTGGAGACCCAGTACTTC. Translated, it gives CATSTNYRDLVETQYF.

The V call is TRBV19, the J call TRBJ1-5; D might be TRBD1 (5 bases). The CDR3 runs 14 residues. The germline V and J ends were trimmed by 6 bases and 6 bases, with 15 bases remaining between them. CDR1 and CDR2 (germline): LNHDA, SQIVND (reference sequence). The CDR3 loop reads CASRPGLTSQPQHF. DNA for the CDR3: TGTGCCAGTAGGCCAGGGTTAACAAGTCAGCCCCAGCATTTT.

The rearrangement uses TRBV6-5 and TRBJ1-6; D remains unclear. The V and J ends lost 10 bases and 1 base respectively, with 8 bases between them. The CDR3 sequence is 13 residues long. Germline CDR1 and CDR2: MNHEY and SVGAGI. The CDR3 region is CATGRSYNSPLHF. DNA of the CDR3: TGTGCCACTGGGAGGTCCTATAATTCACCCCTCCACTTT.

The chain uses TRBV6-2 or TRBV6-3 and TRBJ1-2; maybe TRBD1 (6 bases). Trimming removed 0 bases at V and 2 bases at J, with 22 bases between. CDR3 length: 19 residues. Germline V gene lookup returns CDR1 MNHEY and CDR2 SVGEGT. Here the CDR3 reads CASSYSRIGRGTLNYGYTF. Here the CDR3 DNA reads TGTGCCAGCAGTTACTCACGCATCGGCAGGGGCACTCTCAACTATGGCTACACCTTC.

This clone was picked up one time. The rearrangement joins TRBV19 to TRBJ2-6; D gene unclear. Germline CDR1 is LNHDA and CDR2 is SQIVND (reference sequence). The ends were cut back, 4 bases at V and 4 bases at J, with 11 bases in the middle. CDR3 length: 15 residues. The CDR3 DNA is TGTGCCAGTAGTAAATACAGAACCGGGGCCAACGTCCTGACTTTC. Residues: CASSKYRTGANVLTF.

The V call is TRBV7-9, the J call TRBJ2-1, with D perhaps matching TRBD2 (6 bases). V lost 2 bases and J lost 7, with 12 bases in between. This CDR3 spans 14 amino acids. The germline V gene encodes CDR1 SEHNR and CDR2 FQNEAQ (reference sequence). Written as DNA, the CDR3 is TGTGCCAGCAGCTTACGGGCAGGAGGGAATGAGCAGTTCTTC. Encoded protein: CASSLRAGGNEQFF.

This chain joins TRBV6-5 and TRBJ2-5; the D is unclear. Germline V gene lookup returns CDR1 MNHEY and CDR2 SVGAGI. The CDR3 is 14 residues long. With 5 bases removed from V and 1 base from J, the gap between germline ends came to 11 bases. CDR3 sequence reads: CASSRTRIQETQYF. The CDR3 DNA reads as TGTGCCAGCAGTCGCACGAGAATCCAAGAGACCCAGTACTTC.

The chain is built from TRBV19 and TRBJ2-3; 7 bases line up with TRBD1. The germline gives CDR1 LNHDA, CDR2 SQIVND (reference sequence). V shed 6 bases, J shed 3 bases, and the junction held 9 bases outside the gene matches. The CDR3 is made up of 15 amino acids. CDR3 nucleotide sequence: TGTGCCAGTAGGCCGACAGGGAGTGGGACAGATACGCAGTATTTT. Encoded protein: CASRPTGSGTDTQYF.

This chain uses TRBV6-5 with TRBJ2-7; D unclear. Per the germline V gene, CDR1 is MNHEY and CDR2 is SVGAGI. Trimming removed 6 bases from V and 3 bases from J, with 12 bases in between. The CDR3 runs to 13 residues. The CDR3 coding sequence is TGTGCCAGCAGGCAGCTTTCAGGCTACGAGCAGTACTTC. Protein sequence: CASRQLSGYEQYF.

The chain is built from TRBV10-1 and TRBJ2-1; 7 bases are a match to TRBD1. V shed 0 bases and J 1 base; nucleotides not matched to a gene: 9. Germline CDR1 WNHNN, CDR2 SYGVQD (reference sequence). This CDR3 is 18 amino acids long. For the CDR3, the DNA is TGCGCCAGCAGTGAGTCGAGCTGGGACAGACAATCCTACAATGAGCAGTTCTTC. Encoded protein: CASSESSWDRQSYNEQFF.

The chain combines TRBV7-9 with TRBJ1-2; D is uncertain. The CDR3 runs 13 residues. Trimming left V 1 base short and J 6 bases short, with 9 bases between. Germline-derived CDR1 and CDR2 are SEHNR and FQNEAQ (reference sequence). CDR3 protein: CASSLGSGDGYTF. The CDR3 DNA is TGTGCCAGCAGCTTAGGGTCCGGGGATGGCTACACCTTC.

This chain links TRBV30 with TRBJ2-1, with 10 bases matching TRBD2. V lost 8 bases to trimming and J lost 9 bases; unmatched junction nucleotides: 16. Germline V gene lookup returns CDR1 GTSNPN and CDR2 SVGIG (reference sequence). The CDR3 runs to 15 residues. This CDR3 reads CAGQPPSGRFTEQFF. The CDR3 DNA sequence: TGTGCCGGGCAACCACCTAGCGGGAGATTCACTGAGCAGTTCTTC.

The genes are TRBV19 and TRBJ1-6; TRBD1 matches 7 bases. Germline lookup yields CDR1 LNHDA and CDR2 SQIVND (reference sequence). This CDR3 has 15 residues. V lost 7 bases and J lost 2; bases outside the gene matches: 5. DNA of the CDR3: TGTGCCAGTACCGGGACAGATACCTATAATTCACCCCTCCACTTT. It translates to CASTGTDTYNSPLHF.

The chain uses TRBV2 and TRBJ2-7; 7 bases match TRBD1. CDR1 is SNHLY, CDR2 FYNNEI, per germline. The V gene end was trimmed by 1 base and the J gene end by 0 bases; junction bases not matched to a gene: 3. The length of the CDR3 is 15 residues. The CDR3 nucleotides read TGTGCCAGCAGTGAAGTACGGGACAGCTCCTACGAGCAGTACTTC. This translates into CASSEVRDSSYEQYF.

CDR3 sequence: CASSPTLPPGEKLFF. In DNA, the CDR3 is TGCGCCAGCAGTCCAACCCTCCCACCGGGTGAAAAACTGTTTTTT. V and J are TRBV10-2 and TRBJ1-4; D not resolved. The CDR3 sequence is 15 residues long. With 5 bases removed from V and 7 bases from J, the gap between germline ends came to 17 bases. Looked up from germline, CDR1 is WSHSY and CDR2 is SAAADI.

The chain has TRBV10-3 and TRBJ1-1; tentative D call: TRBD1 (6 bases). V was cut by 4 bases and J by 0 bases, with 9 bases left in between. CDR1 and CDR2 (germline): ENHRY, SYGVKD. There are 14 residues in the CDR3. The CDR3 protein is CAISGTGLNTEAFF. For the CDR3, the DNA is TGTGCCATCAGTGGAACAGGGCTGAACACTGAAGCTTTCTTT.

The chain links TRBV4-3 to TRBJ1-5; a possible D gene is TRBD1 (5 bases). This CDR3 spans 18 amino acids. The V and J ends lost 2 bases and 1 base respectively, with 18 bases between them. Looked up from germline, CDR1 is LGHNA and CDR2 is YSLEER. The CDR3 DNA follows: TGCGCCAGCAGCCAATACCTCCGGGACTTAAAAAGCAATCAGCCCCAGCATTTT. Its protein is CASSQYLRDLKSNQPQHF.

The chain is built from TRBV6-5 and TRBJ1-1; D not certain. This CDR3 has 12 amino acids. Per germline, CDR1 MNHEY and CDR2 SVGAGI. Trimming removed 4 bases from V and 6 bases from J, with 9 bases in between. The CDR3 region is CASSFISAEAFF. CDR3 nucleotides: TGTGCCAGCAGTTTCATCAGTGCTGAAGCTTTCTTT.

The CDR3 reads CATSDSGRGIDTQYF. The CDR3 nucleotides are TGTGCCACCAGTGATTCAGGCAGGGGGATAGATACGCAGTATTTT. The chain links TRBV24-1 to TRBJ2-3; TRBD1 aligns across 7 bases. Per the germline V gene, CDR1 is KGHDR and CDR2 is SFDVKD. The CDR3 extends over 15 amino acids. Trimming took 2 bases from V and 5 from J; bases not matched to a gene: 6.

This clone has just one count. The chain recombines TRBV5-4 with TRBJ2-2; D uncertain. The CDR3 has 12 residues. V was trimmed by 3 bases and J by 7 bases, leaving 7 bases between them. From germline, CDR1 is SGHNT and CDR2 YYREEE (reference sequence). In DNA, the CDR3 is TGTGCCAGCAGCTCGCCGGGCGGGGAGCTGTTTTTT. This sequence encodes CASSSPGGELFF.

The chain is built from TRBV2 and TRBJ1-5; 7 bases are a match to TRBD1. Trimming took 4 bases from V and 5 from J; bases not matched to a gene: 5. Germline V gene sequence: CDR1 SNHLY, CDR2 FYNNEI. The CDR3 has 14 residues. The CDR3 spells CASSGDRSYQPQHF. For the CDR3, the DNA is TGTGCCAGCAGTGGGGACAGAAGTTATCAGCCCCAGCATTTT.

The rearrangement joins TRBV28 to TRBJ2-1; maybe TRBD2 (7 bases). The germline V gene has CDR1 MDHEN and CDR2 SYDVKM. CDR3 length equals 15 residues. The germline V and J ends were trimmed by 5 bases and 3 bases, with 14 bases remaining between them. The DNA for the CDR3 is TGTGCCAGCAGTCAACACAGGGAGGGCTACAATGAGCAGTTCTTC. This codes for CASSQHREGYNEQFF.

The CDR3, as DNA: TGTGCCAGCAGTGATCTATACACCGGGGAGCTGTTTTTT. Protein: CASSDLYTGELFF. V and J are TRBV6-1 and TRBJ2-2; D unresolved. Germline CDR1 reads MNHNS; CDR2 reads SASEGT. Trimming stripped 3 bases from V and 3 bases from J, with 5 bases between. The CDR3 length is 13 residues.

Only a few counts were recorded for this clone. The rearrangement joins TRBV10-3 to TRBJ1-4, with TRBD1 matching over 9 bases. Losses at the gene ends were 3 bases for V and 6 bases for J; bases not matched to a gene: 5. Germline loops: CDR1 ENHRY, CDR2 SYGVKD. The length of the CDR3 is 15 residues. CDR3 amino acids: CAISETGTGYEKLFF. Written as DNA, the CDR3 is TGTGCCATCAGTGAAACCGGGACAGGGTATGAAAAACTGTTTTTT.

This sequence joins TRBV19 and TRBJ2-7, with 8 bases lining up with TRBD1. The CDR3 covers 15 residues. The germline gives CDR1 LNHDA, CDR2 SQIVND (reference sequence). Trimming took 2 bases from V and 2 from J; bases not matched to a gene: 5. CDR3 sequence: CASSIQTGGTYEQYF. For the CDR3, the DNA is TGTGCCAGTAGTATACAAACAGGGGGAACCTACGAGCAGTACTTC.